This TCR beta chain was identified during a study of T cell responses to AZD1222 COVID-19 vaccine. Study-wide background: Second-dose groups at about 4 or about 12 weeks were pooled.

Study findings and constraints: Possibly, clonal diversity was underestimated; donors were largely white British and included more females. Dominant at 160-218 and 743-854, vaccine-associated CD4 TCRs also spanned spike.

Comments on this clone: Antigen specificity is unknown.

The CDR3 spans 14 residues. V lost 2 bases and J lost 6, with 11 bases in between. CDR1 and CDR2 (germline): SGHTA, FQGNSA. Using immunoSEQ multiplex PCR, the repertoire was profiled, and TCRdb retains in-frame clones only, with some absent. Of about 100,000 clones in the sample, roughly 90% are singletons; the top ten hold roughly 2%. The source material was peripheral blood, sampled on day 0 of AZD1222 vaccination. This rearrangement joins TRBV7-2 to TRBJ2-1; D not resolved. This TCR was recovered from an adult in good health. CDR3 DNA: TGTGCCAGCAGCTTAACGGCAGAGCCCAATGAGCAGTTCTTC. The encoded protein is CASSLTAEPNEQFF.